The clone carrying this TCR beta chain was detected a few times. This record comes from a study of blood T cell repertoires in COVID-19. Turning to the study itself: The United States, Italy and Spain supplied acute and convalescent COVID-19 samples. Sample material is recorded as cDNA or gDNA derived from T cells, B-cell-depleted T cells, or PBMCs.

Authors' data handling: Reference gene primer amplification gave nucleated cell count estimates. The data were produced by immunoSEQ multiplex PCR, yet TCRdb's version contains in-frame clones alone and is incomplete. For V, J and clone size, that table is used; D and trimming come from the DNA. The table includes about 190,000 clones, more than 85% detected once. Sequencing was carried out using peripheral blood. The source of this sequence is a woman aged 25 to 39 with active or convalescent COVID-19.

CDR3 nucleotides: TGTGCCAGCAGCTCGACAGGGGTCCCATACAATGAGCAGTTCTTC. Translation gives CASSSTGVPYNEQFF. The rearrangement uses TRBV7-9 and TRBJ2-1, with 8 bases aligning to TRBD1. The CDR3 is 15 residues long. Trimming cost V 4 bases and J 4 bases; bases outside gene matches: 6. Germline assignment: CDR1 SEHNR and CDR2 FQNEAQ (reference sequence).